This is a list of T cell receptor beta chains from one sample in a study of shared clonotypes between healthy human individuals. Clones were sequenced by immunoSEQ multiplex PCR, and TCRdb holds only the in-frame ones, with some missing. The sample has hundreds of thousands of clones, 90% to 95% seen once; the top ten hold over 0.095%. The sample was naive CD8+ T cells sorted from blood. The origin of the receptors is a woman in her 30s in good health. Both conserved end residues are part of each CDR3. D genes are given only for firm matches. Only part of the rows carry a size: once, few, many, or a class if the clone is expanded.

d_call	v_call	j_call	clone_size	cdr3_aa	cdr3_nt
.	TRBV4-1	TRBJ2-1	.	CASSQDPRDTAYIGQFF	TGCGCCAGCAGCCAAGATCCACGGGACACCGCCTATATTGGGCAGTTCTTC
TRBD1	TRBV28	TRBJ2-7	.	CASSSTGGSDEQYF	TGTGCCAGCAGTTCGACAGGGGGCTCGGACGAGCAGTACTTC
.	TRBV6-5	TRBJ2-7	.	CASSETIPPYEQYF	TGTGCCAGCTCCGAAACTATACCCCCCTACGAGCAGTACTTC
.	TRBV21-1	TRBJ2-5	.	CASSKRRTSGRDETQYF	TGTGCCAGCAGCAAACGCAGGACTAGCGGGAGGGATGAGACCCAGTACTTC
.	TRBV29-1	TRBJ1-4	.	CSVVVAGEKLFF	TGCAGCGTTGTTGTTGCCGGCGAAAAACTGTTTTTT
.	TRBV9	TRBJ2-1	.	CASSVGGRNEQFF	TGTGCCAGCAGCGTAGGGGGGCGGAATGAGCAGTTCTTC
TRBD1	TRBV7-8	TRBJ2-7	once	CASSLGGPTGWGEQYF	TGTGCCAGCAGCTTAGGAGGACCGACAGGGTGGGGCGAGCAGTACTTC
TRBD2	TRBV4-1	TRBJ2-7	.	CASSQDQTSVLYEQYF	TGCGCCAGCAGCCAAGATCAGACTAGCGTTCTCTACGAGCAGTACTTC
TRBD1	TRBV28	TRBJ1-5	.	CASSARDRSDQPQHF	TGTGCCAGCAGTGCACGGGACAGGTCAGATCAGCCCCAGCATTTT
.	TRBV7-9	TRBJ1-5	.	CASSLDRTDQPQHF	TGTGCCAGCAGCTTAGACAGGACAGATCAGCCCCAGCATTTT
.	TRBV6-1	TRBJ1-5	.	CASSELNSNQPQHF	TGTGCCAGCAGTGAATTGAATAGCAATCAGCCCCAGCATTTT
.	TRBV4-1	TRBJ1-1	.	CASSQERQGEYLNTEAFF	TGCGCCAGCAGCCAAGAGCGGCAGGGAGAGTATCTGAACACTGAAGCTTTCTTT
.	TRBV5-5	TRBJ2-7	.	CASSSMGYEQYF	TGTGCCAGCAGCTCCATGGGGTACGAGCAGTACTTC
.	TRBV23-1	TRBJ1-1	.	CASSLSTDNYTEAFF	TGCGCCAGCAGTCTATCGACAGACAACTACACTGAAGCTTTCTTT
.	TRBV5-1	TRBJ2-1	.	CASRPDQWHNEQFF	TGCGCCAGCAGACCGGACCAGTGGCACAATGAGCAGTTCTTC
TRBD2	TRBV6-4	TRBJ2-2	.	CASSSLAGNLPGELFF	TGTGCCAGCAGTTCTTTAGCGGGAAACCTTCCCGGGGAGCTGTTTTTT
.	TRBV5-5	TRBJ2-5	once	CASRWEGAQETQYF	TGTGCCAGCAGATGGGAGGGGGCCCAAGAGACCCAGTACTTC
TRBD1	TRBV23-1	TRBJ1-5	.	CASKRERGLSHQPQHF	TGCGCCAGTAAACGAGAGAGGGGGCTGTCCCATCAGCCCCAGCATTTT
.	TRBV27	TRBJ2-1	.	CASSLTSSYNEQFF	TGTGCCAGCAGTTTAACCAGCTCCTACAATGAGCAGTTCTTC
TRBD2	TRBV6-5	TRBJ2-1	.	CASSATSGFYNEQFF	TGTGCCAGCAGTGCAACTAGCGGTTTCTACAATGAGCAGTTCTTC
TRBD1	TRBV7-6	TRBJ2-2	.	CASSAGQGSNTGELFF	TGTGCCAGCAGCGCAGGACAGGGTTCGAACACCGGGGAGCTGTTTTTT
.	TRBV19	TRBJ2-1	.	CASSIYMGRNEQFF	TGTGCCAGTAGTATTTATATGGGGCGGAATGAGCAGTTCTTC
.	TRBV28	TRBJ1-5	.	CASSPGNNQPQHF	TGTGCCAGCAGTCCGGGTAACAATCAGCCCCAGCATTTT
.	TRBV7-3	TRBJ2-2	.	CASSLITNTGELFF	TGTGCCAGCAGCTTAATTACGAACACCGGGGAGCTGTTTTTT
.	TRBV19	TRBJ1-1	.	CASSSIQGNTEAFF	TGTGCCAGTAGTAGTATACAGGGGAACACTGAAGCTTTCTTT
TRBD1	TRBV15	TRBJ2-7	.	CATSTGTGENYEQYF	TGTGCCACCAGCACTGGGACAGGGGAGAACTACGAGCAGTACTTC
.	TRBV19	TRBJ1-1	.	CASSLRRLYGGEAFF	TGTGCCAGTAGTCTTAGACGTCTATATGGAGGCGAAGCTTTCTTT
TRBD1	TRBV27	TRBJ1-1	.	CASSPRTGLNTEAFF	TGTGCCAGCAGTCCCCGGACAGGATTGAACACTGAAGCTTTCTTT
.	TRBV7-8	TRBJ2-7	once	CASSLAGVPPSYEQYF	TGTGCCAGCAGCTTAGCTGGGGTTCCTCCTTCCTACGAGCAGTACTTC
TRBD1	TRBV5-4	TRBJ2-1	.	CASSLSTGVNEQFF	TGTGCCAGCAGCTTGTCAACAGGGGTGAATGAGCAGTTCTTC
TRBD2	TRBV13	TRBJ2-1	.	CASSSTSEPYNEQFF	TGTGCCAGCAGCTCTACTAGCGAACCCTACAATGAGCAGTTCTTC
.	TRBV5-5	TRBJ1-5	once	CASSPENQPQHF	TGTGCCAGCAGCCCCGAGAATCAGCCCCAGCATTTT
.	TRBV5-6	TRBJ1-2	.	CASSLSRGYGYTF	TGTGCCAGCAGCTTGTCCAGGGGCTATGGCTACACCTTC
.	TRBV11-3	TRBJ2-1	.	CASSLPIVTAEQFF	TGTGCCAGCAGCTTACCCATCGTGACCGCCGAGCAGTTCTTC
.	TRBV28	TRBJ1-1	.	CASSFISGKDQFSTEAFF	TGTGCCAGCAGTTTTATTTCCGGGAAGGATCAATTTAGCACTGAAGCTTTCTTT
.	TRBV5-4	TRBJ1-2	.	CASSPWTAFTSNYGYTF	TGTGCCAGCAGCCCGTGGACAGCTTTTACCTCTAACTATGGCTACACCTTC
.	TRBV5-4	TRBJ2-5	.	CASSRLDSAPRETQYF	TGTGCCAGCAGCCGCCTAGATTCGGCCCCTCGGGAGACCCAGTACTTC
.	TRBV10-3	TRBJ1-3	once	CAISESWTDSGNTIYF	TGTGCCATCAGTGAGTCTTGGACGGACTCTGGAAACACCATATATTTT
.	TRBV7-9	TRBJ2-7	.	CASSLASNEQYF	TGTGCCAGCAGCTTAGCTTCTAACGAGCAGTACTTC
.	TRBV27	TRBJ2-7	.	CASSLRGKDYEQYF	TGTGCCAGCAGTTTACGCGGGAAAGACTACGAGCAGTACTTC
.	TRBV2	TRBJ2-7	.	CASTHVSSYEQYF	TGTGCCAGCACCCACGTCAGCTCCTACGAGCAGTACTTC